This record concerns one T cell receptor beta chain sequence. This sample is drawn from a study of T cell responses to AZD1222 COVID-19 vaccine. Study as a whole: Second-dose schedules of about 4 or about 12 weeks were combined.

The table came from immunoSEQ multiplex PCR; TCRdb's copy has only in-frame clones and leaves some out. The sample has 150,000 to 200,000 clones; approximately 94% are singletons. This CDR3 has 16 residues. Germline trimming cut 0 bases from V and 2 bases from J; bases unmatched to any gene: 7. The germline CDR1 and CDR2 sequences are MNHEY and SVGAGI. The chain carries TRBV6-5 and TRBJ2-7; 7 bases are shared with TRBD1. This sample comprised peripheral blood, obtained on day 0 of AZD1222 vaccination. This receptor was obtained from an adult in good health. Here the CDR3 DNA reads TGTGCCAGCAGTTACTCGGGGACAGTAGAAACCTACGAGCAGTACTTC. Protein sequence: CASSYSGTVETYEQYF.